The 21 T cell receptor beta chains reported below all come from one sample, sequenced in a study of T cell responses to AZD1222 COVID-19 vaccine. Here immunoSEQ multiplex PCR was the method, and the copy in TCRdb shows in-frame clones only, minus some. This table holds about 86,000 clones, about 72% found once. Source: peripheral blood, taken on day 0 of AZD1222 vaccination. These receptors were taken from an adult in good health.

The chain recombines TRBV6-5 with TRBJ2-3; 8 positions match TRBD2. From germline, CDR1 is MNHEY and CDR2 SVGAGI. The CDR3 covers 14 residues. V shed 6 bases, J shed 5 bases, and the junction held 7 bases outside the gene matches. CDR3 coding DNA: TGTGCCAGCAGCAACACCGGGACTAGAGATACGCAGTATTTT. Translating gives CASSNTGTRDTQYF.

This chain links TRBV11-2 with TRBJ2-4; D is undetermined. This CDR3 has 16 amino acids. V lost 5 bases and J 0 bases, leaving 14 bases between the germline ends. Germline CDR1 and CDR2: SGHAT and FQNNGV. The CDR3 is CASSPGWTLAKNIQYF. The CDR3 region has the DNA TGTGCCAGCAGCCCCGGATGGACCCTAGCCAAAAACATTCAGTACTTC.

DNA for the CDR3: TGTGCCAGCAGCCAAGACCCAAGTGGGGGGAGGGAGCAGTACTTC. It encodes CASSQDPSGGREQYF. The chain combines TRBV3-1 (or the pseudogene TRBV3-2) with TRBJ2-7; TRBD2 is a possible D gene (6 bases). Trimming pared 0 bases from V and 7 bases from J, leaving 16 bases between. Germline V gene sequence: CDR1 LGHDT, CDR2 YNNKEL (reference sequence). The length of the CDR3 is 15 residues.

Details on this clone: Other DNA sequences within the sample encode an identical CDR3. This chain connects TRBV4-1 to TRBJ2-3; possibly TRBD1 for D (6 bases). The length of the CDR3 is 15 residues. V was cut by 1 base and J by 6 bases, with 14 bases left in between. Germline loops: CDR1 MGHRA, CDR2 YSYEKL. The CDR3, as DNA: TGCGCCAGCAGCCAAGTGAACAGGGAACTCGATACGCAGTATTTT. As protein: CASSQVNRELDTQYF.

CDR3 DNA: TGTGCCAGCAGCTTGTTGGGAAACTATGGCTACACCTTC. It specifies CASSLLGNYGYTF. The V call is TRBV5-5, the J call TRBJ1-2, with D uncertain. V was shortened by 1 base and J by 2 bases, with 6 bases between the two germline ends. CDR3 length equals 13 residues. Germline CDR1 is SGHKS and CDR2 is YYEKEE (reference sequence).

V gene TRBV10-3 combines with J gene TRBJ1-5; 7 positions match TRBD1. V was pared by 8 bases and J by 5 bases, with 9 bases of the junction left unmatched. This CDR3 is built from 14 residues. Germline V gene sequence: CDR1 ENHRY, CDR2 SYGVKD. CDR3 residues: CAIGRQGSHQPQHF. CDR3 in DNA: TGTGCCATCGGGAGACAGGGCTCCCATCAGCCCCAGCATTTT.

The chain employs TRBV6-2 or TRBV6-3 and TRBJ1-5; D unresolved. Trimming cost V 6 bases and J 5 bases, with 11 bases left between them. Germline CDR1 reads MNHEY; CDR2 reads SVGEGT. The CDR3 runs to 13 residues. CDR3 sequence (DNA): TGTGCCAGCAGGTACGGGTGGGATCAGCCCCAGCATTTT. It specifies CASRYGWDQPQHF.

V is TRBV11-2 and J is TRBJ2-7, with D perhaps matching TRBD2 (5 bases). Trimming left V 1 base short and J 2 bases short, with 9 bases between. In germline, CDR1 is SGHAT, CDR2 FQNNGV. CDR3 size: 14 residues. The CDR3 DNA follows: TGTGCCAGCAGCTTAGTTCGGGGAACCTACGAGCAGTACTTC. Protein sequence: CASSLVRGTYEQYF.

This chain uses TRBV29-1 with TRBJ2-3; D call uncertain. V was clipped by 1 base and J by 4 bases, with 15 bases between them. Germline assignment: CDR1 SQVTM and CDR2 ANQGSEA. This CDR3 is 15 amino acids long. The CDR3 sequence: CSVEGLMNAPDTQYF. CDR3 bases: TGCAGCGTTGAAGGGCTGATGAATGCCCCAGATACGCAGTATTTT.

This clone was detected a few times. This chain links TRBV5-4 with TRBJ1-1; D ambiguous. Trimming took off 4 bases at V and 1 base at J, with 8 bases between the two ends. The CDR3 is 13 amino acids. Germline V gene lookup returns CDR1 SGHNT and CDR2 YYREEE (reference sequence). The CDR3 DNA reads as TGTGCCAGCAGCAAGGACTGGAACACTGAAGCTTTCTTT. Encoded protein: CASSKDWNTEAFF.

V and J are TRBV28 and TRBJ2-3; D is uncertain. The germline gives CDR1 MDHEN, CDR2 SYDVKM. The CDR3 totals 13 residues. V gave up 2 bases and J gave up 7 bases, with 10 bases separating them. The CDR3: CASSLNGLHTQYF. In DNA, the CDR3 is TGTGCCAGCAGTTTAAATGGTCTTCATACGCAGTATTTT.

The rearrangement joins TRBV12-3 or TRBV12-4 to TRBJ1-4; D unclear. V gave up 6 bases and J gave up 7 bases, with 6 bases separating them. The CDR3 has 11 residues. CDR3 loop: CASSRGEKLFF. CDR3 in DNA: TGTGCCAGCAGCCGGGGTGAAAAACTGTTTTTT.

The rearrangement uses TRBV10-3 and TRBJ1-6; 7 bases match TRBD1. Germline V gene sequence: CDR1 ENHRY, CDR2 SYGVKD. The V and J ends lost 7 bases and 8 bases, in that order; junction bases with no gene match: 8. The CDR3 is made up of 14 amino acids. This CDR3 is CAIKPTGEDSPLHF. The CDR3 nucleotides are TGTGCCATCAAGCCCACAGGGGAGGATTCACCCCTCCACTTT.

The chain employs TRBV2 and TRBJ2-7, with 9 bases fitting TRBD1. V was pared by 7 bases and J by 4 bases, with 14 bases of the junction left unmatched. The CDR3 covers 16 residues. CDR1 SNHLY and CDR2 FYNNEI come from the germline V gene. The CDR3 region has the DNA TGTGCCAGCATCCCCTTCCAAGGACAGGGGACGTACGAGCAGTACTTC. It translates to CASIPFQGQGTYEQYF.

This clone was recorded once. The J gene is TRBJ1-1, the V gene TRBV4-3; D remains unclear. The germline V gene has CDR1 LGHNA and CDR2 YSLEER. V lost 0 bases and J lost 5, with 13 bases in between. This CDR3 has 15 residues. The CDR3 DNA follows: TGCGCCAGCAGCCAAGATCCGAAAGTAAGGACTGAAGCTTTCTTT. This translates into CASSQDPKVRTEAFF.

This clone was detected only a few times. The V gene is TRBV5-1, the J gene TRBJ1-1, with D hard to call. The V and J ends lost 2 bases and 1 base respectively, with 12 bases between them. CDR1 SGHRS and CDR2 YFSETQ come from the germline V gene. The CDR3 runs 15 residues. CDR3 residues: CASSFGSAANTEAFF. For the CDR3, the DNA is TGCGCCAGCAGCTTCGGGTCCGCAGCGAACACTGAAGCTTTCTTT.

This rearrangement joins TRBV5-1 to TRBJ1-3; no firm D call. Trimming took off 1 base at V and 0 bases at J, with 11 bases between the two ends. Germline CDR1 SGHRS, CDR2 YFSETQ. The CDR3 consists of 16 residues. Here the CDR3 reads CASSLHPADSGNTIYF. Written as DNA, the CDR3 is TGCGCCAGCAGCTTGCACCCCGCAGACTCTGGAAACACCATATATTTT.

A note on this clone: Other nucleotide sequences from this sample produce the same CDR3. V is TRBV28 and J is TRBJ1-2; the D gene is possibly TRBD1 (6 bases). The V gene lost 2 bases and the J gene lost 5 bases, with 9 bases spanning the gap. This CDR3 is built from 13 residues. Germline CDR1 MDHEN, CDR2 SYDVKM. CDR3: CASSLRGTYGYTF. The CDR3 DNA reads TGTGCCAGCAGTTTAAGGGGGACGTATGGCTACACCTTC.

This chain joins TRBV3-1 (or the pseudogene TRBV3-2) and TRBJ2-7; TRBD1 might be the D (5 bases). Germline V gene sequence: CDR1 LGHDT, CDR2 YNNKEL (reference sequence). The V and J ends lost 0 bases and 6 bases respectively, with 9 bases between them. This CDR3 spans 13 amino acids. The CDR3 bases are TGTGCCAGCAGCCAAGATCTTAGGGGCGAGCAGTACTTC. Translating it yields CASSQDLRGEQYF.

V gene TRBV2 combines with J gene TRBJ2-1; no reliable D call. The CDR3 runs to 12 residues. CDR1 and CDR2 from the germline V gene are SNHLY and FYNNEI. Trimming left V 5 bases short and J 6 bases short, with 8 bases between. The CDR3 loop reads CASSLGPNEQFF. In nucleotides, the CDR3 is TGTGCCAGCAGTTTAGGCCCCAATGAGCAGTTCTTC.

The sample holds one count of this clone. The V and J genes are TRBV2 and TRBJ2-7; 10 nucleotides match TRBD1. Germline-derived CDR1 and CDR2 are SNHLY and FYNNEI. The CDR3 spans 16 residues. V was clipped by 5 bases and J by 7 bases; unmatched bases: 14. The DNA of the CDR3 is TGTGCCAGCAGTCCCTCGGGACAGGGGTATGAGGGGGAGCAGTACTTC. Its translation: CASSPSGQGYEGEQYF.